This T cell receptor beta chain appears in the sequencing data of a study of HIV-infected patients and healthy controls. General observations from the study: Compared with untreated HIV+ repertoires, healthy controls showed roughly threefold more distinct CDR3s and higher Shannon diversity. HIV+ repertoires were severely depleted of MAIT alpha-chain CDR3s, unlike healthy controls.

No cell fractionation was done, so the repertoire covers all unsorted peripheral blood T cells. The length of the CDR3 is 15 residues. J lost 6 bases, V lost 6 bases, and 9 bases had no gene match. From germline, CDR1 is SEHNR and CDR2 FQNEAQ (reference sequence). Alpha and beta constant-region primers primed reverse transcription of about 500 ng RNA. Alpha and beta chain libraries were made separately by chain-specific third strand synthesis with multiplexing indices. In TCRdb, the 5' RACE reads were re-called with MiXCR into one record per CDR3 protein. The data show about 14,000 distinct CDR3 sequences, about 10% seen once. Comments on this clonotype: The antigen is not known.

The specimen was blood. The TCR sequence derives from an adult in good health. The chain links TRBV7-9 to TRBJ2-1, with TRBD2 matching over 9 bases. CDR3 loop: CASRTSAGGINEQFF. CDR3 sequence (DNA): TGTGCCAGCAGGACGTCAGCGGGGGGTATCAATGAGCAGTTCTTC.